The 21 T cell receptor beta chains in this list originate from one sample, sequenced in a study of shared clonotypes between healthy human individuals. Sequencing used immunoSEQ multiplex PCR; TCRdb keeps in-frame clones, though not all of them. This sample has 2 million to 3 million clones, with over 85% found just once. Sample: naive CD4+ T cells from PBMCs. Subset here: CD45RA+ positively selected. The origin of the receptors is a man in his late teens or twenties in good health. Some clones in this sample may be carry-over from other donors' samples.

This rearrangement joins TRBV19 to TRBJ1-2; D remains unclear. The germline V gene encodes CDR1 LNHDA and CDR2 SQIVND (reference sequence). Trimming cost V 1 base and J 8 bases, with 11 bases left between them. The CDR3 has 13 amino acids. CDR3 residues: CASSIATLGGYTF. The CDR3 nucleotides are TGTGCCAGTAGTATAGCTACACTGGGCGGCTACACCTTC.

This chain connects TRBV19 to TRBJ2-3; 8 bases align to TRBD2. From germline, CDR1 is LNHDA and CDR2 SQIVND (reference sequence). CDR3 size: 14 residues. The V gene end was trimmed by 7 bases and the J gene end by 3 bases; junction bases not matched to a gene: 6. The CDR3 sequence: CASTRTSWTDTQYF. Here the CDR3 DNA reads TGTGCCAGTACAAGGACTAGCTGGACAGATACGCAGTATTTT.

The chain combines TRBV4-1 with TRBJ1-5; tentative D call: TRBD1 (6 bases). The CDR3 covers 17 residues. The V gene's germline CDR1 is MGHRA and CDR2 YSYEKL. V gave up 5 bases and J gave up 8 bases, with 25 bases separating them. The DNA of the CDR3 is TGCGCCAGCAGCGCAAGAGGGGTCAGGGGTGCGAATGAGCCCCAGCATTTT. Translation: CASSARGVRGANEPQHF.

This clone was observed a few times. The sample has other DNA sequences that encode this CDR3 too. This chain uses TRBV7-9 with TRBJ1-1, with 7 bases aligning to TRBD1. The CDR3 sequence is 14 residues long. The germline CDR1 and CDR2 sequences are SEHNR and FQNEAQ (reference sequence). V shed 5 bases, J shed 2 bases, and the junction held 5 bases outside the gene matches. The CDR3 coding sequence is TGTGCCAGCAGCCTACAGGGGAGTAACACTGAAGCTTTCTTT. This translates into CASSLQGSNTEAFF.

This clone is a singleton in its sample. The chain carries TRBV7-9 and TRBJ2-1, with D perhaps TRBD1 (6 bases). Trimming removed 2 bases from V and 6 bases from J, with 11 bases in between. Germline CDR1 and CDR2: SEHNR and FQNEAQ (reference sequence). The CDR3 contains 14 residues. The CDR3 DNA is TGTGCCAGCAGCTTAAACAGAGGGGGCAATGAGCAGTTCTTC. Its translation is CASSLNRGGNEQFF.

V usage is TRBV6-5 and J usage is TRBJ1-1, with D maybe TRBD1 (6 bases). CDR3 length equals 13 residues. CDR1 is MNHEY, CDR2 SVGAGI, per germline. V was shortened by 6 bases and J by 1 base, with 9 bases between the two germline ends. CDR3 in DNA: TGTGCCAGCAGGGGGGCTGGGAACACTGAAGCTTTCTTT. Translating gives CASRGAGNTEAFF.

The chain couples TRBV28 to TRBJ2-4; D is uncertain. Per germline, CDR1 MDHEN and CDR2 SYDVKM. V lost 5 bases to trimming and J lost 7 bases, with 12 bases between them. The CDR3 contains 13 residues. The CDR3, as DNA: TGTGCCAGCAGTATTACTGGCGGTAACATTCAGTACTTC. Its translation is CASSITGGNIQYF.

This chain connects TRBV9 to TRBJ1-1; 9 bases map to TRBD1. Germline trimming cut 2 bases from V and 6 bases from J; bases unmatched to any gene: 5. Germline V gene data show CDR1 as SGDLS and CDR2 as YYNGEE. The CDR3 spans 14 residues. Here the CDR3 reads CASSVRGQGSEAFF. The CDR3 region has the DNA TGTGCCAGCAGCGTTAGGGGACAGGGTTCTGAAGCTTTCTTT. Using reference TRBV9 and TRBJ1-1 for the parts outside the CDR3, the full variable domain is DSGVTQTPKHLITATGQRVTLRCSPRSGDLSVYWYQQSLDQGLQFLIQYYNGEERAKGNILERFSAQQFPDLHSELNLSSLELGDSALYFCASSVRGQGSEAFFGQGTRLTVV.

The rearrangement uses TRBV19 and TRBJ2-1, with a possible D match to TRBD2 (6 bases). Looked up from germline, CDR1 is LNHDA and CDR2 is SQIVND (reference sequence). Trimming shortened V by 5 bases and J by 4 bases, and 12 bases separated the two germline ends. This CDR3 spans 14 amino acids. As DNA, the CDR3 is TGTGCCAGTAGTGTTAGCGGAGGTTACAATGAGCAGTTCTTC. Its protein product is CASSVSGGYNEQFF.

Comment on this clone: Other DNA sequences in this sample translate to the same CDR3. V usage is TRBV5-1 and J usage is TRBJ2-7; D is undetermined. V was cut by 0 bases and J by 0 bases, with 7 bases left in between. Germline assignment: CDR1 SGHRS and CDR2 YFSETQ. The CDR3 extends over 14 amino acids. The CDR3 DNA reads as TGCGCCAGCAGCTTGGTCGTGAGCTCCTACGAGCAGTACTTC. Protein sequence: CASSLVVSSYEQYF.

On this clone itself: This specimen includes other DNA sequences encoding the same CDR3. The genes are TRBV9 and TRBJ1-1, with a possible D match to TRBD1 (5 bases). CDR1 is SGDLS and CDR2 is YYNGEE in the germline V gene. V was clipped by 0 bases and J by 1 base, with 7 bases between them. This CDR3 comprises 14 residues. The CDR3 DNA follows: TGTGCCAGCAGCGTAGTTACAGGGAACACTGAAGCTTTCTTT. The encoded protein is CASSVVTGNTEAFF.

This chain connects TRBV5-1 to TRBJ1-4; 7 bases agree with TRBD1. CDR1 SGHRS and CDR2 YFSETQ come from the germline V gene. The V segment lost 3 bases and the J segment 7 bases; nucleotides outside the gene matches: 9. This CDR3 region has 15 residues. The CDR3 spells CASSYQGEASEKLFF. The CDR3 DNA sequence: TGCGCCAGCAGCTACCAGGGGGAAGCCAGTGAAAAACTGTTTTTT.

The J gene is TRBJ1-2, the V gene TRBV6-4, with 9 bases lining up with TRBD1. V lost 6 bases, J lost 3 bases, and 5 bases stayed unmatched. CDR1 is MRHNA, CDR2 SNTAGT, per germline. This CDR3 spans 14 amino acids. CDR3 bases: TGTGCCAGCAGGAAGGGACAGGGAGACTATGGCTACACCTTC. This sequence encodes CASRKGQGDYGYTF.

For this clone: Other DNA sequences in this sample translate to the same CDR3. The V and J genes are TRBV5-1 and TRBJ2-1; 11 bases match TRBD2. Germline V gives CDR1 SGHRS, CDR2 YFSETQ. The V and J ends lost 0 bases and 7 bases, in that order; junction bases with no gene match: 3. The CDR3 sequence is 15 residues long. The DNA for the CDR3 is TGCGCCAGCAGCTTGGGACTAGCGGGACTAAATGAGCAGTTCTTC. It encodes CASSLGLAGLNEQFF.

Worth noting for this clone: This sample also contains other DNA sequences that code for the same CDR3. The chain links TRBV20-1 to TRBJ1-3; D remains unclear. This CDR3 region has 11 residues. Trimming left V 5 bases short and J 0 bases short, with 2 bases between. Germline CDR1 is DFQATT and CDR2 is SNEGSKA (reference sequence). The CDR3 loop is CSAVSGNTIYF. Written as DNA, the CDR3 is TGCAGTGCTGTCTCTGGAAACACCATATATTTT.

The CDR3 DNA follows: TGCGCCAGCAGCCTGCGGGACAGGGAGACCCAGTACTTC. Protein sequence: CASSLRDRETQYF. The gene calls are TRBV4-1 and TRBJ2-5; TRBD1 agrees at 8 bases. With 4 bases clipped from V and 5 bases from J, the junction kept 3 bases outside the gene matches. The CDR3 sequence is 13 residues long. Germline lookup yields CDR1 MGHRA and CDR2 YSYEKL.

V usage is TRBV4-1 and J usage is TRBJ2-2; 9 positions agree with TRBD2. Germline lookup yields CDR1 MGHRA and CDR2 YSYEKL. The CDR3 is 18 amino acids. Trimming removed 0 bases from V and 4 bases from J; junction bases left unmatched: 9. The CDR3, as DNA: TGCGCCAGCAGCCAAGATTTCCTAGCGGGATCTTTCACCGGGGAGCTGTTTTTT. This encodes CASSQDFLAGSFTGELFF.

This rearrangement joins TRBV25-1 to TRBJ1-4; no firm D call. The CDR3 totals 13 residues. Per germline, CDR1 MGHDK and CDR2 SYGVNS. V lost 3 bases and J lost 4, with 6 bases in between. The CDR3 sequence: CASSDQSNEKLFF. For the CDR3, the DNA is TGTGCCAGCAGTGACCAAAGTAATGAAAAACTGTTTTTT.

The sample holds one count of this clone. This chain joins TRBV18 and TRBJ2-3, with 7 bases that match TRBD2. This CDR3 has 14 amino acids. Germline trimming cut 6 bases from V and 7 bases from J; bases unmatched to any gene: 10. The germline V gene has CDR1 KGHSH and CDR2 LQKENI. In DNA, the CDR3 is TGTGCCAGCTCCTACGGGACTACTGGTTATACGCAGTATTTT. Translated, it gives CASSYGTTGYTQYF.

This sequence joins TRBV10-3 and TRBJ1-1; 7 bases fit TRBD1. The V segment lost 6 bases and the J segment 2 bases; nucleotides outside the gene matches: 6. This CDR3 contains 14 residues. Germline-derived CDR1 and CDR2 are ENHRY and SYGVKD. The CDR3 bases are TGTGCCATCAGGCCGGGACAGCTTAACACTGAAGCTTTCTTT. Protein product: CAIRPGQLNTEAFF.

CDR3 nucleotide sequence: TGTGCCAGCAGCTTAGGGTGGGGGCCGGAAGGGGAGACCCAGTACTTC. Protein: CASSLGWGPEGETQYF. The rearrangement uses TRBV7-6 and TRBJ2-5; D might be TRBD1 (6 bases). This CDR3 is 16 amino acids long. V lost 1 base to trimming and J lost 5 bases, with 17 bases between them. Looked up from germline, CDR1 is SGHVS and CDR2 is FNYEAQ.